Each of the 10 T cell receptor beta chains below was sequenced from the same sample in a study of sequential checkpoint blockade in melanoma. The treatment was: randomized to nivolumab then ipilimumab (arm A) or the reverse (arm B). Data came from immunoSEQ multiplex PCR; TCRdb stores just in-frame clones and leaves some out. The sample lists fewer than 20,000 clones, 50% to 65% occurring once. The sample in question was CD8+ T cells sorted from blood (inferred from file names), obtained from a patient given nivolumab and ipilimumab in sequence. These receptors originate from a human donor with melanoma.

This clone was found a few times. The chain carries TRBV7-6 and TRBJ2-7, with TRBD1 as a possible D gene (6 bases). The CDR3 has 15 amino acids. Germline V lookup: CDR1 SGHVS, CDR2 FNYEAQ. Trimming stripped 5 bases from V and 2 bases from J, with 16 bases between. The CDR3 DNA reads as TGTGCCAGCAGCCACAACGCCGGGGACACCTACGAGCAGTACTTC. It codes for CASSHNAGDTYEQYF.

V is TRBV7-2 and J is TRBJ2-7, with D possibly matching TRBD2 (6 bases). CDR1 SGHTA and CDR2 FQGNSA come from the germline V gene. This CDR3 contains 16 residues. V shed 4 bases and J shed 0 bases, with 16 bases lying between them. Here the CDR3 reads CASSSPRREVSYEQYF. The CDR3 DNA reads as TGTGCCAGCAGCTCCCCCCGCAGGGAGGTCTCCTACGAGCAGTACTTC. The variable domain in full, with the rest retrieved from reference TRBV7-2 and TRBJ2-7, is GAGVSQSPSNKVTEKGKDVELRCDPISGHTALYWYRQSLGQGLEFLIYFQGNSAPDKSGLPSDRFSAERTGGSVSTLTIQRTQQEDSAVYLCASSSPRREVSYEQYFGPGTRLTVT.

This clone was seen a single time. The V gene is TRBV28, the J gene TRBJ2-7; TRBD1 might be the D (6 bases). The CDR3 is 13 amino acids. Per the germline V gene, CDR1 is MDHEN and CDR2 is SYDVKM. V was pared by 2 bases and J by 1 base, with 6 bases between. CDR3 protein: CASSLRGSYEQYF. As DNA, the CDR3 is TGTGCCAGCAGTTTAAGGGGGTCCTACGAGCAGTACTTC. The full variable domain, its missing parts supplied by reference TRBV28 and TRBJ2-7, is DVKVTQSSRYLVKRTGEKVFLECVQDMDHENMFWYRQDPGLGLRLIYFSYDVKMKEKGDIPEGYSVSREKKERFSLILESASTNQTSMYLCASSLRGSYEQYFGPGTRLTVT.

This chain uses TRBV10-2 with TRBJ2-1; 7 nucleotides agree with TRBD2. Looked up from germline, CDR1 is WSHSY and CDR2 is SAAADI. J gave up 3 bases and V 10 bases, and 9 bases lay outside the gene matches. The CDR3 covers 14 residues. CDR3 residues: CATTLLADYNEQFF. The CDR3 nucleotides read TGCGCCACCACTCTCCTAGCGGACTACAATGAGCAGTTCTTC.

DNA of the CDR3: TGTGCCAGCAGCTTAGCCCCGGTGTACCCCTACAATGAGCAGTTCTTC. Translated: CASSLAPVYPYNEQFF. The chain recombines TRBV7-9 with TRBJ2-1; D is ambiguous. V gave up 0 bases and J gave up 2 bases, with 11 bases separating them. The CDR3 is 16 amino acids. CDR1 and CDR2 (germline): SEHNR, FQNEAQ (reference sequence).

This clone has a handful of counts. The chain links TRBV7-2 to TRBJ2-5, with TRBD1 as a possible D gene (6 bases). Germline-derived CDR1 and CDR2 are SGHTA and FQGNSA. The V end was cut by 2 bases, the J end by 1 base, with 11 bases between. The CDR3 is 15 amino acids. The CDR3 nucleotides are TGTGCCAGCAGCTTATACGGACAGAGCCAAGAGACCCAGTACTTC. Protein: CASSLYGQSQETQYF.

This chain links TRBV27 with TRBJ2-1; 10 positions agree with TRBD2. Germline CDR1 and CDR2: MNHEY and SMNVEV (reference sequence). With V trimmed by 2 bases and J by 16 bases, 8 bases remained unmatched. This CDR3 has 13 residues. The CDR3 DNA is TGTGCCAGCAGTTTAGTCGGTAGCGGGAGGAACTTCTTC. Translating gives CASSLVGSGRNFF.

The V call is TRBV5-4, the J call TRBJ1-2; 10 bases are a match to TRBD1. Germline V gene sequence: CDR1 SGHNT, CDR2 YYREEE (reference sequence). The CDR3 spans 15 residues. The junction had 8 bases not matched to a gene; V was cut back by 4 bases and J by 5 bases. The CDR3 bases are TGTGCCAGCAGCGGATGGACAGGGGGTAATTATGGCTACACCTTC. Its translation: CASSGWTGGNYGYTF.

The rearrangement joins TRBV2 to TRBJ2-7; 10 nucleotides align to TRBD2. The CDR3 sequence is 15 residues long. V dropped 6 bases and J dropped 4; count of bases not matched to a gene: 9. Per the germline V gene, CDR1 is SNHLY and CDR2 is FYNNEI. This chain's CDR3 is CASSPPSGGLYEQYF. The DNA of the CDR3 is TGTGCCAGCAGCCCACCTAGCGGGGGTCTATACGAGCAGTACTTC. The variable domain in full, with the rest retrieved from reference TRBV2 and TRBJ2-7, is EPEVTQTPSHQVTQMGQEVILRCVPISNHLYFYWYRQILGQKVEFLVSFYNNEISEKSEIFDDQFSVERPDGSNFTLKIRSTKLEDSAMYFCASSPPSGGLYEQYFGPGTRLTVT.

This chain links TRBV19 with TRBJ2-7, with 12 bases matching TRBD2. With V trimmed by 3 bases and J by 2 bases, 8 bases remained unmatched. The CDR3 sequence is 17 residues long. Germline V gives CDR1 LNHDA, CDR2 SQIVND (reference sequence). CDR3 DNA: TGTGCCAGTAGTATGTTGACTAGCGGGGGATATACCTACGAGCAGTACTTC. Encoded protein: CASSMLTSGGYTYEQYF.